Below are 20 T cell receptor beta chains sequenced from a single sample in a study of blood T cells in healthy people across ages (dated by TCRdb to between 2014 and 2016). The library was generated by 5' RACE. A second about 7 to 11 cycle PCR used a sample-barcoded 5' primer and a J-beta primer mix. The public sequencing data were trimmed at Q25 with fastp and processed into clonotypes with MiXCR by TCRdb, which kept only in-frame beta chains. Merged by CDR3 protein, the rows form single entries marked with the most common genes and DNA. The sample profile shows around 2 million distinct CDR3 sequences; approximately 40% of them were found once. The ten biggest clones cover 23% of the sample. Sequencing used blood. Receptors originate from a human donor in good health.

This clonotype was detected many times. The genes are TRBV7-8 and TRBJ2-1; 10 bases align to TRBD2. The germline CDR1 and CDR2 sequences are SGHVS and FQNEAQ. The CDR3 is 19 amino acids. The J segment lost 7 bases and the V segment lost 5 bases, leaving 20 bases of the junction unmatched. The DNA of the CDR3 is TGTGCCAGCAGCCCCCGAGCGGGGGGGTTAAACAGGGTATCGAATGAGCAGTTCTTC. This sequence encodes CASSPRAGGLNRVSNEQFF.

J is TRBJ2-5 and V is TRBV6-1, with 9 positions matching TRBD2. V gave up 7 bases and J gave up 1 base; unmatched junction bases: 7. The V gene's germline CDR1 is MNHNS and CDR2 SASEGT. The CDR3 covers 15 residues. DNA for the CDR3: TGTGCCAGCACTAAGACTAGCGGATCCCAAGAGACCCAGTACTTC. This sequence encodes CASTKTSGSQETQYF.

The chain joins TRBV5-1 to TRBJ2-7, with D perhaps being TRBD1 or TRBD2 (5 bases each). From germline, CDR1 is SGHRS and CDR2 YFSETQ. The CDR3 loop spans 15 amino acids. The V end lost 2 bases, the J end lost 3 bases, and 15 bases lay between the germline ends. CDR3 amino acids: CASSFAGTVGYEQYF. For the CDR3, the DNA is TGCGCCAGCAGCTTCGCCGGGACGGTGGGCTACGAGCAGTACTTC.

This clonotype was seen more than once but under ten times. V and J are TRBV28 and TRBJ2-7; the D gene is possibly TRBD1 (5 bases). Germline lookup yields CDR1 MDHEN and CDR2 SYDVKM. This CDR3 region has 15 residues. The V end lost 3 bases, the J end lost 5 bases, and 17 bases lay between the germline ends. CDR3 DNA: TGTGCCAGCAGTTTGGGGCAAGAGCGTCTGGACGAGCAGTACTTC. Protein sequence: CASSLGQERLDEQYF. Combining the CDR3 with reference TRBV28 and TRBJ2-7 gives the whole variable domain DVKVTQSSRYLVKRTGEKVFLECVQDMDHENMFWYRQDPGLGLRLIYFSYDVKMKEKGDIPEGYSVSREKKERFSLILESASTNQTSMYLCASSLGQERLDEQYFGPGTRLTVT.

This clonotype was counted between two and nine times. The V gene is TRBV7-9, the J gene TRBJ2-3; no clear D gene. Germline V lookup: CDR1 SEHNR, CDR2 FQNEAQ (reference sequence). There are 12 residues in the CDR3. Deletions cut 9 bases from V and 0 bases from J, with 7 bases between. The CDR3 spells CARSDSTDTQYF. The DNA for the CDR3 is TGTGCCAGATCTGACAGCACAGATACGCAGTATTTT.

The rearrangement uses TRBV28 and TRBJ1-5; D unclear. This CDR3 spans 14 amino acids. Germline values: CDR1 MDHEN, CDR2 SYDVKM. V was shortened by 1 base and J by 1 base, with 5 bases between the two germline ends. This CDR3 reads CASSLFQSNQPQHF. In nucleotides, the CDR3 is TGTGCCAGCAGTTTATTCCAGAGCAATCAGCCCCAGCATTTT.

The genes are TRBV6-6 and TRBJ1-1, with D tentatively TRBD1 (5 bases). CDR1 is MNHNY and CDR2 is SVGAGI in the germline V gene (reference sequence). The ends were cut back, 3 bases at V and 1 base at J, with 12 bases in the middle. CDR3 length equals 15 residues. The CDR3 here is CASSYPGRGNTEAFF. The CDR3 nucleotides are TGTGCCAGCAGTTATCCCGGGAGGGGGAACACTGAAGCTTTCTTT.

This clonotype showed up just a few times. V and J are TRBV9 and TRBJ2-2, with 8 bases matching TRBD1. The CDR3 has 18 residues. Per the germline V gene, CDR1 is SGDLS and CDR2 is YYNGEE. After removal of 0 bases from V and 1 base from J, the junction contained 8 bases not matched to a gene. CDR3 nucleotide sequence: TGTGCCAGCAGCGTAGCTGTAGGGGACAGGCGGAACACCGGGGAGCTGTTTTTT. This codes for CASSVAVGDRRNTGELFF.

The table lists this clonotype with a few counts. CDR3 loop: CASSKLAGGVQETQYF. The CDR3 region has the DNA TGTGCCAGCAGCAAACTAGCGGGGGGCGTACAAGAGACCCAGTACTTC. The genes are TRBV11-2 and TRBJ2-5, with 12 bases matching TRBD2. The CDR3 runs 16 residues. From germline, CDR1 is SGHAT and CDR2 FQNNGV. Germline trimming cut 5 bases from V and 2 bases from J; bases unmatched to any gene: 6. The complete variable domain, with remaining parts taken from reference TRBV11-2 and TRBJ2-5, reads EAGVAQSPRYKIIEKRQSVAFWCNPISGHATLYWYQQILGQGPKLLIQFQNNGVVDDSQLPKDRFSAERLKGVDSTLKIQPAKLEDSAVYLCASSKLAGGVQETQYFGPGTRLLVL.

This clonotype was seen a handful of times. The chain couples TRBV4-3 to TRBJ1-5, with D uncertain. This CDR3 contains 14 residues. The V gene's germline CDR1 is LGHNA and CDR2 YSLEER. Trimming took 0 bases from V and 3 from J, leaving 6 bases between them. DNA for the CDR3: TGCGCCAGCAGCCAAGATATATTCAATCAGCCCCAGCATTTT. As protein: CASSQDIFNQPQHF.

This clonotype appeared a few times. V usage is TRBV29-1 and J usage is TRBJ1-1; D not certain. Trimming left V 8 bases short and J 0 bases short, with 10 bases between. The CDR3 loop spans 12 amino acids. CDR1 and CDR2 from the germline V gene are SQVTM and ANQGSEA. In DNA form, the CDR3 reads TGCAGCCCGCGTCTCATGAACACTGAAGCTTTCTTT. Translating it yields CSPRLMNTEAFF.

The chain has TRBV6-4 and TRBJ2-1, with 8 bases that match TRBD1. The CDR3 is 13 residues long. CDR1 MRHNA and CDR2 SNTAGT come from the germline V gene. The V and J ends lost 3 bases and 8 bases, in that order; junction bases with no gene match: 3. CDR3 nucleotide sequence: TGTGCCAGCAGTGAAAGACAGGGGTATGAGCAGTTCTTC. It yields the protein CASSERQGYEQFF.

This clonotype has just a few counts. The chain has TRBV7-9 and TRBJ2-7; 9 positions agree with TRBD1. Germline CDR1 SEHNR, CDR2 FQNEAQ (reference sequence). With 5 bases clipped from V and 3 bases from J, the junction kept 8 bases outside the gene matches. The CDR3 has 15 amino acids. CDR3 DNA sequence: TGTGCCAGCAGCAAGGGCCAGACAGGGGGCTACGAGCAGTACTTC. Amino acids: CASSKGQTGGYEQYF.

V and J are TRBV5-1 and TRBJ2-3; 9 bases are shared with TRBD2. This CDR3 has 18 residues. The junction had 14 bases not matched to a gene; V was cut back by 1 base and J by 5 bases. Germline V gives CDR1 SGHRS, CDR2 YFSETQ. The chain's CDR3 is CASSLRGSSGGFVDTQYF. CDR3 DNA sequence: TGCGCCAGCAGCTTGAGAGGTTCCAGCGGGGGGTTTGTAGATACGCAGTATTTT.

CDR3 bases: TGCGCCAGCAGAAACACAGGGAGCTCCTACGAGCAGTACTTC. This codes for CASRNTGSSYEQYF. J is TRBJ2-7 and V is TRBV5-1, with D tentatively TRBD1 (6 bases). The length of the CDR3 is 14 residues. From germline, CDR1 is SGHRS and CDR2 YFSETQ. V was clipped by 5 bases and J by 0 bases, with 12 bases between them.

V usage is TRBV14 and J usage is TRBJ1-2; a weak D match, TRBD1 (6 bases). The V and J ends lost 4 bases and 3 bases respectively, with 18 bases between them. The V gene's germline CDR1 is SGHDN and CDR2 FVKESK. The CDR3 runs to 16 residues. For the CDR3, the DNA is TGTGCCAGCAGCCCCACCCTTGGGACATCCCACTATGGCTACACCTTC. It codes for CASSPTLGTSHYGYTF.

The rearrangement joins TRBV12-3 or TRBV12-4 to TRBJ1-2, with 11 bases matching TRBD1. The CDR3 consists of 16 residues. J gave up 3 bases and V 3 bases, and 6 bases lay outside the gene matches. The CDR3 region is CASSFLGTGGDYGYTF. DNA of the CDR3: TGTGCCAGCAGTTTTCTCGGGACAGGGGGTGACTATGGCTACACCTTC.

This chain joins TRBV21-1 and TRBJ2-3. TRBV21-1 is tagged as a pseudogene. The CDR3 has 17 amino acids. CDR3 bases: TGTGCCAGCAGCAACCCCATTTTAAAGTCGGGGACAGATACGCAGTATTTT. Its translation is CASSNPILKSGTDTQYF.

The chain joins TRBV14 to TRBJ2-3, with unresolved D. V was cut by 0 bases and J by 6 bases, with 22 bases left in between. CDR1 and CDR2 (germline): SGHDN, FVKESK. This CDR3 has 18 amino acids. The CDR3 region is CASSQDELRWLTVDTQYF. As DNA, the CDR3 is TGTGCCAGCAGCCAAGATGAATTAAGGTGGCTAACAGTGGATACGCAGTATTTT.

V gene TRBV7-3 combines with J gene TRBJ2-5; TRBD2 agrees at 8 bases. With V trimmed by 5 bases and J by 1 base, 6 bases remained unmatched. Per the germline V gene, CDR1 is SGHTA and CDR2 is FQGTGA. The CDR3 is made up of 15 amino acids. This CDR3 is CASSQSGGLQETQYF. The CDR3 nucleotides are TGTGCCAGCAGCCAAAGCGGGGGTCTCCAAGAGACCCAGTACTTC.